These T cell receptor beta chains were read from a single sample in a study of T cell responses to AZD1222 COVID-19 vaccine. The assay was immunoSEQ multiplex PCR, and TCRdb's table has in-frame clones only and misses some. The sample shows about 110,000 clones, roughly nine tenths of them seen only once. The starting material was peripheral blood, obtained on day 0 of AZD1222 vaccination. The receptors shown here come from an adult in good health. Each CDR3 is given with its conserved first and last residue. D genes are given only for firm matches. For some rows the clone size is stated as once, few or many, or as a class when expanded; others skip it.

TRBJ2-7 - - TRBV18 TGTGCCAGCTCACCAAGTACCCAGGGGCTGCCCTACGAGCAGTACTTC CASSPSTQGLPYEQYF
TRBJ1-2 TRBD1 - TRBV9 TGTGCCAGCAGCGTCGGGACAGGGATTAAAATAGGGATGGGCTATGGCTACACCTTC CASSVGTGIKIGMGYGYTF
TRBJ1-5 - - TRBV5-4 TGTGCCAGCTCCCTGGGGACTCACCAAGATCAGCCCCAGCATTTT CASSLGTHQDQPQHF
TRBJ2-3 TRBD2 - TRBV7-9 TGTGCCAGCAGCTTAGAAGGACTAGCGACAGATACGCAGTATTTT CASSLEGLATDTQYF
TRBJ2-1 TRBD2 - TRBV7-9 TGTGCCAGCAGCTTAGTACTAGCGGGATCTGAGCAGTTCTTC CASSLVLAGSEQFF
TRBJ2-3 TRBD2 once TRBV11-2 TGTGCCAGCAGCCTGGGACTAGCGGGAGGGGCAGATACGCAGTATTTT CASSLGLAGGADTQYF
TRBJ2-2 - - TRBV27 TGTGCCAACTCGAAGGGGGGACCCACCGGGGAGCTGTTTTTT CANSKGGPTGELFF
TRBJ1-1 - - TRBV28 TGTGCCAGCAGCCCCCCCGGGTTAGCTCAGAACACTGAAGCTTTCTTT CASSPPGLAQNTEAFF
TRBJ1-5 TRBD1 - TRBV27 TGTGCCAGCAGGCCGGACAGGGGAAGCAATCAGCCCCAGCATTTT CASRPDRGSNQPQHF
TRBJ1-4 - - TRBV4-2 TGTGCCAGCAGCCGTGGTAACGGACCAACTAATGAAAAACTGTTTTTT CASSRGNGPTNEKLFF
TRBJ1-1 - - TRBV3-1/TRBV3-2 TGTGCCAGCAGCCTCCGGGGCGACACTGAAGCTTTCTTT CASSLRGDTEAFF
TRBJ1-2 - - TRBV6-1 TGTGCCAGCAGTTATACGGACACGGCGAGGGGCTACACCTTC CASSYTDTARGYTF
TRBJ2-7 - once TRBV9 TGTGCCAGCAGCGTAGCTTCTTCCCCCCACGAGCAGTACTTC CASSVASSPHEQYF
TRBJ2-1 - once TRBV4-1 TGCGCCAGCAGCCAGGGGGGACGTAGGAATGAGCAGTTCTTC CASSQGGRRNEQFF
TRBJ1-5 - - TRBV20-1 TGCAGTGCTAGTAGGGCTAGCAATCAGCCCCAGCATTTT CSASRASNQPQHF
TRBJ2-5 TRBD2 once TRBV10-1 TGCGCCAGCAGTGCCGGACTAGCGGGGGCGCCGACCCAGTACTTC CASSAGLAGAPTQYF
TRBJ2-7 TRBD2 - TRBV24-1 TGTGCCACCAGTGATGGGCTAGCGGGAGGGGCCTACGAGCAGTACTTC CATSDGLAGGAYEQYF
TRBJ1-2 - - TRBV28 TGTGCCAGCAGTTTCGGCCGTTACGCTTATGGCTACACCTTC CASSFGRYAYGYTF
TRBJ1-6 - - TRBV2 TGTGCCAGCACCCAATTGGGTTCACCCCTCCACTTT CASTQLGSPLHF
TRBJ2-5 - - TRBV5-1 TGCGCCAGCAGCGTCGGAGAGACCCAGTACTTC CASSVGETQYF
TRBJ2-7 - - TRBV5-1 TGCGCCAGCAGCTTGGCCTCCGGACTTGGGATCCACGAGCAGTACTTC CASSLASGLGIHEQYF
TRBJ1-5 - - TRBV6-1 TGTGCCAGCAGTGAAGTCCGGGGCCAGCCCCAGCATTTT CASSEVRGQPQHF
TRBJ1-2 - - TRBV4-3 TGCGCCAGCAGCCAAGACACAGGGAACTATGGCTACACCTTC CASSQDTGNYGYTF
TRBJ2-7 - - TRBV7-3 TGTGCCAGCAGCCAGGGCGGGCACTACGAGCAGTACTTC CASSQGGHYEQYF
TRBJ2-7 - - TRBV5-6 TGTGCCAGCAGCTTCGGCGGGGCCAACTACGAGCAGTACTTC CASSFGGANYEQYF
TRBJ1-3 - - TRBV7-2 TGTGCCAGCAGCTTAGCAGGCAGGGTAGGAAACACCATATATTTT CASSLAGRVGNTIYF
TRBJ2-2 TRBD1 - TRBV7-9 TGTGCCAGCAGTGTGGCAGGGGGAGCCGGGGAGCTGTTTTTT CASSVAGGAGELFF
TRBJ1-1 - - TRBV11-2 TGTGCCAGCAGCGCAGGGTGGGGGGACACTGAAGCTTTCTTT CASSAGWGDTEAFF
TRBJ2-2 TRBD1 - TRBV24-1 TGTGCCACCAGTGATCGGACAGGGGCTAACACCGGGGAGCTGTTTTTT CATSDRTGANTGELFF
TRBJ1-2 TRBD1 - TRBV29-1 TGCAGCGTTGCACTGACAGGGGGCGCTGGCTACACCTTC CSVALTGGAGYTF
TRBJ1-5 - - TRBV19 TGTGCCAGTAGTATAAGGGGGGAAGGTAGCAATCAGCCCCAGCATTTT CASSIRGEGSNQPQHF
TRBJ2-6 - - TRBV11-2 TGTGCTAGCAGCTTAGTCTTGTCTGGGGCCAACGTCCTGACTTTC CASSLVLSGANVLTF
TRBJ1-2 TRBD1 - TRBV7-7 TGTGCTAGCAGCTTAGGGACAGGGAGCGATGACTATGGCTACACCTTC CASSLGTGSDDYGYTF
TRBJ2-1 - - TRBV6-5 TGTGCCAGCAGAGACAGGAGGACCTACAATGAGCAGTTCTTC CASRDRRTYNEQFF
TRBJ2-2 - - TRBV4-1 TGCGCCAGCAGCCAAGCACAAGCGGCGAACACCGGGGAGCTGTTTTTT CASSQAQAANTGELFF
TRBJ2-7 - - TRBV9 TGTGCCAGCAGCGCTCAGGTGGGCGGTACCTACGAGCAGTACTTC CASSAQVGGTYEQYF
TRBJ2-2 TRBD1 - TRBV11-2 TGTGCCAGCAGCCCACGGACAGGCGGCGCCGGGGAGCTGTTTTTT CASSPRTGGAGELFF
TRBJ2-1 - - TRBV2 TGTGCCAGCACCGAGTCACTAGCTCGCTACAATGAGCAGTTCTTC CASTESLARYNEQFF
TRBJ1-1 - - TRBV2 TGTGCCAGCAGTCTGCGGGGCAGGGGGAACACTGAAGCTTTCTTT CASSLRGRGNTEAFF
TRBJ2-5 - - TRBV5-4 TGTGCCAGCAGCTTGGGGGCCGGAGAGACCCAGTACTTC CASSLGAGETQYF
TRBJ2-5 TRBD2 once TRBV27 TGTGCCAGCAGGCTACTAGCGGGAGGTGAGACCCAGTACTTC CASRLLAGGETQYF
TRBJ2-5 - - TRBV19 TGTGCCAGTAGTTTAAGGGAACAACAAGAGACCCAGTACTTC CASSLREQQETQYF
TRBJ1-5 - - TRBV12-3/TRBV12-4 TGTGCCAGCAGTTCCGCTAGACAGCCCCAGCATTTT CASSSARQPQHF
TRBJ1-3 TRBD1 - TRBV27 TGTGCCAGCAGTGTGACAGGGTTTGGAAACACCATATATTTT CASSVTGFGNTIYF
TRBJ2-7 TRBD2 - TRBV27 TGTGCCAGCAGTTTACAGGCCCCGGGACTAGCGGGAGCCGAGCAGTACTTC CASSLQAPGLAGAEQYF
TRBJ1-6 - - TRBV6-5 TGTGCCAGCACTCGGAGCTCCTATAATTCACCCCTCCACTTT CASTRSSYNSPLHF